The present TCR beta chain was sequenced within a study of PD-1 blockade in classical Hodgkin lymphoma. Repertoires were generated with immunoSEQ multiplex PCR, while TCRdb's copy carries only in-frame clones and drops some. Among more than 8,000 clones listed, 80% to 85% were seen once. Indicated time point: cycle 4 day 1 (C4D1), after 6 weeks of nivolumab. Brentuximab vedotin exposure varied among the patients, all of whom had relapsed after autologous stem cell transplantation. It was by magnetic negative selection that CD8+ T cells were isolated from thawed PBMCs. The V gene lost 3 bases and the J gene lost 7 bases, with 9 bases spanning the gap. Germline assignment: CDR1 MNHEY and CDR2 SMNVEV (reference sequence). This CDR3 is 13 amino acids long.

This clonotype originated in a human donor with classical Hodgkin lymphoma. The chain employs TRBV27 and TRBJ2-2; no clear D. This specimen consisted of CD8+ T cells from blood, obtained before the fourth cycle of nivolumab. CDR3 sequence (DNA): TGTGCCAGCAGTTTCAGCCTTTTCGGGGAGCTGTTTTTT. Its translation is CASSFSLFGELFF.